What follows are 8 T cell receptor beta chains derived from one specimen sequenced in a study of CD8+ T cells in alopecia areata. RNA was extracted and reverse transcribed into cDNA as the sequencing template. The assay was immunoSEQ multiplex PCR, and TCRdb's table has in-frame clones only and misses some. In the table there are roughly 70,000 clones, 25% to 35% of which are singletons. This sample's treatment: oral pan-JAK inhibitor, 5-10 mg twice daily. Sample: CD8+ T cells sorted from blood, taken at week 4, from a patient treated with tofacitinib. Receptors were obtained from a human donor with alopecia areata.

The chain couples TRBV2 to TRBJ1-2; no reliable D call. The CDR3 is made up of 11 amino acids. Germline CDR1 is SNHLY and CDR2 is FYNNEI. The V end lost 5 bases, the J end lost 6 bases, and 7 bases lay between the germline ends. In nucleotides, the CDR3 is TGTGCCAGCAGTTCCCTGGATGGCTACACCTTC. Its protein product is CASSSLDGYTF.

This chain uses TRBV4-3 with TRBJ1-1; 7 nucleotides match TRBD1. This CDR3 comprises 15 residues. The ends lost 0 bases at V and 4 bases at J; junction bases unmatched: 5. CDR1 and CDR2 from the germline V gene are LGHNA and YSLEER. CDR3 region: CASSQDRGRSTEAFF. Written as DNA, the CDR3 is TGCGCCAGCAGCCAAGATAGGGGGCGAAGCACTGAAGCTTTCTTT.

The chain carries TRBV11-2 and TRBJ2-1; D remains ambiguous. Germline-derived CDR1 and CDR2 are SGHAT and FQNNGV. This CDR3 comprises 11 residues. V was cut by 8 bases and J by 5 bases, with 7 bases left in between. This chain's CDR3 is CASGEDNEQFF. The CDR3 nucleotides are TGTGCCAGCGGGGAAGACAATGAGCAGTTCTTC.

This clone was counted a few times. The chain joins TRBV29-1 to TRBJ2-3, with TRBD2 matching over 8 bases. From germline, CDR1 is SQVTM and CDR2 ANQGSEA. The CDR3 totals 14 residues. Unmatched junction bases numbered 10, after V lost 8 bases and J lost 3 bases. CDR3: CSTGGAVRTDTQYF. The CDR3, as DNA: TGCAGCACCGGGGGGGCGGTCCGAACAGATACGCAGTATTTT.

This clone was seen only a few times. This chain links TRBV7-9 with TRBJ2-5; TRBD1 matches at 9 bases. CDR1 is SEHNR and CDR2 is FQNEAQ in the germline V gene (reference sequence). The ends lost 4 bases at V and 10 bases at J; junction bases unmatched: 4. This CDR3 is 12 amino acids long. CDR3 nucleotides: TGTGCCAGCAGCTGGTTGGGACAGGGCCAGTACTTC. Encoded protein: CASSWLGQGQYF.

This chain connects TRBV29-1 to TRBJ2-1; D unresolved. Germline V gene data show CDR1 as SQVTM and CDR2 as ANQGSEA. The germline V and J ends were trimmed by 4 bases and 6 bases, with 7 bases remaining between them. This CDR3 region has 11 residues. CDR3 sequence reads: CSVVEANEQFF. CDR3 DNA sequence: TGCAGCGTTGTAGAAGCCAATGAGCAGTTCTTC.

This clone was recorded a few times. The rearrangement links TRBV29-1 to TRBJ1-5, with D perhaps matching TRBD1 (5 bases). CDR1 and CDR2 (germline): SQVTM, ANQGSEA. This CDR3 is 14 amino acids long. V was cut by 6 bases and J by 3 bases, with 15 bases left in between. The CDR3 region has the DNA TGCAGCGTCGCTCTCGGGACGGACAATCAGCCCCAGCATTTT. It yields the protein CSVALGTDNQPQHF. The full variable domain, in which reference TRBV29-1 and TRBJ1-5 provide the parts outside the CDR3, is SAVISQKPSRDICQRGTSLTIQCQVDSQVTMMFWYRQQPGQSLTLIATANQGSEATYESGFVIDKFPISRPNLTFSTLTVSNMSPEDSSIYLCSVALGTDNQPQHFGDGTRLSIL.

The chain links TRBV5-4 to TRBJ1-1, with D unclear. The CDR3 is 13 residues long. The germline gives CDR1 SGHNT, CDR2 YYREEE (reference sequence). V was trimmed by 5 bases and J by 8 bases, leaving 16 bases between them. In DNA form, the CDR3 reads TGTGCCAGCAGTCATAGCGGGGTCCAAGAAGCTTTCTTT. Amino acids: CASSHSGVQEAFF.